This T cell receptor (beta chain) was identified during a study of vaccination effects on CD4 cells after COVID-19 (dated by TCRdb to between 2021 and 2024). With regard to the full study: Each participant received two doses of an mRNA SARS-CoV-2 vaccine, either BNT162b2 or mRNA-1273. The study compared SARS-CoV-2 spike-specific CD4+ TCR repertoires before and after mRNA vaccination in COVID-19 convalescent patients and infection-naive vaccine recipients. The full study included around nine COVID-19 convalescent patients and a few SARS-CoV-2-naive healthy vaccine recipients. In the study, cultures from other donors were sequenced using the Oncomine TCR Beta short-read assay on an Illumina iSeq 100.

General study outcomes and caveats: Clones induced by infection and clones induced by vaccination both contracted markedly at late timepoints after vaccination, which fits with T cell responses waning over time. Limitations of the study were the small number of convalescent patients and the absence of early post-infection timepoints. Among healthy vaccine recipients, nearly all vaccine-induced clones were SARS-CoV-2 mono-reactive, and just 1 of 255 was cross-reactive with common cold coronaviruses.

As concerns this clone: The antigen it recognizes is unknown. No base quality values were provided; no much bigger clone lies one nucleotide off.

To identify antigen-specific CD4+ T cell clonotypes by their expansion, the ViraFEST assay first stimulated PBMC with viral peptide pools and then applied TCR sequencing. After around eleven days of culture, CD4+ T cells were isolated with the EasySep CD4+ T cell isolation kit. The absence of prior SARS-CoV-2 infection in healthy vaccine recipients was confirmed by negative nucleocapsid antibodies before and after vaccination. Each well held 1.5 million to 2.5 million PBMC cultured in IMDM containing roughly 5.1% human AB serum, 8.5 to 10 IU/ml IL-2 and gentamicin, along with about 10 ug/ml peptides. On days 3 and 7, half of the culture medium was replaced with fresh IL-2-containing medium. Unless noted otherwise, every peptide stimulation condition was cultured in triplicate wells. Using Ficoll-Paque Plus gradient centrifugation, PBMC were separated from whole blood and then either used fresh or cryopreserved at -140C. The overlapping peptide pools covered the spike proteins of SARS-CoV-2 as well as those of the common cold coronaviruses HCoV-NL63, HCoV-OC43 and HCoV-229E. Genomic DNA was extracted from cultured CD4+ T cells with the QIAamp micro DNA kit.

Libraries were prepared through the immunoSEQ multiplex PCR assay. TCR beta CDR3 sequencing was performed on DNA from the cultured, isolated CD4+ T cells. Per the authors' processing: The analysis removed non-productive TCR sequences, trimmed reads to the CDR3 region, and retained only CDR3s that were 7 or more amino acids long. Antigen-specific clonotypes were identified using the MANAFEST web app by comparison of expansion in peptide wells against reference cultures. Positive clones required FDR<0.05 expansion versus reference and all other wells, odds ratio above 5, and frequency above 0.1% in two replicate wells. Cross-reactive clonotypes were defined as significantly expanded in SARS-CoV-2 spike wells and in at least one common cold coronavirus spike condition. Levenshtein distance calculated with the stringdist R package was used to assess CDR3 similarity, and unrooted trees were constructed with ape in R 3.6.1. TCRdb obtained this table from immuneACCESS and retained in-frame rearrangements with V and J assigned. These tables miss some clones; where compared with another copy, unresolved V genes account for less than half of the shortfall, and the remainder is unexplained. That table supplies the V and J calls and clone size; D and trimming were determined from the DNA. For this sample the table gives roughly 52,000 clones, of which roughly 70% were detected only once. Together, the top ten hold around 19% of the sample.

The CDR3, cysteine through phenylalanine, is 17 amino acids long. Only CDR3 DNA remains: 51 bases, in frame from the first base. The V gene is TRBV21-1 and the J gene is TRBJ2-2; the DNA was not compared with TRBD2, the D call given in the table. TRBV21-1 is labeled a pseudogene. This receptor was obtained from a human donor who received a COVID-19 vaccine. This specimen consisted of CD4+ T cells from PBMCs cultured with SARS-CoV-2 spike peptides, obtained before COVID-19 vaccination. The label giving this sample's cell subset or site can be read as: SARS-CoV-2 spike overlapping peptide pool stimulation. This receptor carries the CDR3 CASSIKPPSPPTGELFF. The nucleotides are TGTGCCAGCAGCATCAAGCCCCCGAGCCCCCCCACCGGGGAGCTGTTTTTT.